This T cell receptor (beta chain) was retrieved from a study of blood T cell repertoires in COVID-19. This table comes from immunoSEQ multiplex PCR, and its TCRdb copy is limited to in-frame clones, with some not included. The sample shows 150,000 or so clones, approximately 80% of them seen only once. Trimming stripped 0 bases from V and 0 bases from J, with 12 bases between. Germline V lookup: CDR1 SGHDT, CDR2 YYEEEE. CDR3 size: 16 residues. The chain carries TRBV5-6 and TRBJ1-1, with a possible D match to TRBD1 (5 bases). The sequencing sample was made of peripheral blood. This clonotype was obtained from an elderly woman with acute or convalescent COVID-19. CDR3 in amino acids: CASSLAVRAMNTEAFF. The CDR3 DNA reads TGTGCCAGCAGCTTGGCCGTCAGGGCGATGAACACTGAAGCTTTCTTT.